Sequencing of this T cell receptor beta chain was carried out in a study of response to subunit inactivated influenza vaccine. The study's findings and limits: Each seasonal flu vaccination may recruit only limited new T cells, authors suggested.

This clonotype showed up just a few times. Its antigen is still unknown. TCRdb called the RT-PCR reads again in MiXCR, with one record for every CDR3 protein. The sample comprises roughly 570,000 distinct CDR3 sequences, 13% of which are singletons, and roughly 13% rests with the top ten. The source is a man aged 45-60 years who received an inactivated influenza vaccine. The sample in question was PBMCs from blood, obtained 45 days after vaccination.

CDR3 coding DNA: TGTGCCAGCAGTCGACCGATCCTAGGGGGAACTGAAGCTTTCTTT. Translated: CASSRPILGGTEAFF. The chain links TRBV28 to TRBJ1-1; a weak D match, TRBD1 (6 bases). Germline V lookup: CDR1 MDHEN, CDR2 SYDVKM. This CDR3 has 15 residues. Trimming removed 5 bases from V and 5 bases from J, with 18 bases in between.